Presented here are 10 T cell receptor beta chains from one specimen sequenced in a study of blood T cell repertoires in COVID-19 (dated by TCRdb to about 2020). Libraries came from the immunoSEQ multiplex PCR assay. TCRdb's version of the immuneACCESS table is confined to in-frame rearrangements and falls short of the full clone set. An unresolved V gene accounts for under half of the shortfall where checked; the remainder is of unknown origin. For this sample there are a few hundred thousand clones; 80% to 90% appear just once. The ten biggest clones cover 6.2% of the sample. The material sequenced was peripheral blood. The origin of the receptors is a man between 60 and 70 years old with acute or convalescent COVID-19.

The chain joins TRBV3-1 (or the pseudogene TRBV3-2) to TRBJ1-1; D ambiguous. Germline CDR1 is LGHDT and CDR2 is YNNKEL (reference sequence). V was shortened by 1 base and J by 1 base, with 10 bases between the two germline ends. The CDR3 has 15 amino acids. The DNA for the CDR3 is TGTGCCAGCAGCCAAGTCCCAGAAGAGAACACTGAAGCTTTCTTT. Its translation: CASSQVPEENTEAFF.

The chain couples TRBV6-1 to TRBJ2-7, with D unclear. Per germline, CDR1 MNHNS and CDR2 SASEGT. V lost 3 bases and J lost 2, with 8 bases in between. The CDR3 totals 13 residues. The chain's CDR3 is CASSEPSTYEQYF. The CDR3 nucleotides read TGTGCCAGCAGTGAGCCTAGTACCTACGAGCAGTACTTC.

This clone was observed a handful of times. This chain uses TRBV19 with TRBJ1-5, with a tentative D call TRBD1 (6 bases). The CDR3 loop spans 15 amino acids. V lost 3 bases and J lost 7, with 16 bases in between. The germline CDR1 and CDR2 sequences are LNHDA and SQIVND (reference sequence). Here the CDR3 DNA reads TGTGCCAGTAGTATCGGGACAACTACAAGGCAGCCCCAGCATTTT. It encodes CASSIGTTTRQPQHF.

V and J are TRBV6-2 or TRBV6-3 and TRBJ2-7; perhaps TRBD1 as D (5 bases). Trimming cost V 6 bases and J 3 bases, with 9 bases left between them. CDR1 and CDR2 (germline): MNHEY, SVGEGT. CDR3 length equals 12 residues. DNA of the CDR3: TGTGCCAGCAGCCAACAGGACTACGAGCAGTACTTC. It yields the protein CASSQQDYEQYF.

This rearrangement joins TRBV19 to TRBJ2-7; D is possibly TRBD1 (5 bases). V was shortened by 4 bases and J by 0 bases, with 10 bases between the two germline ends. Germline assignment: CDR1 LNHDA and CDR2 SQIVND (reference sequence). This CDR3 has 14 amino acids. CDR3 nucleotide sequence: TGTGCCAGTAGTAGAAGGGGAAGCTCCTACGAGCAGTACTTC. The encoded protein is CASSRRGSSYEQYF.

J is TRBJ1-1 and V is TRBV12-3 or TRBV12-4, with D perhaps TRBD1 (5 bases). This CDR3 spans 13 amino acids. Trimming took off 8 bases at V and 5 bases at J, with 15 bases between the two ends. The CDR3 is CASRYRQGTEAFF. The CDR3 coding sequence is TGTGCCAGCCGATATCGGCAGGGAACTGAAGCTTTCTTT.

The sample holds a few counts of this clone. The CDR3 DNA reads as TGTGCCAGTAGTAACCCTCGACAGGGTGTGGATGAAAAACTGTTTTTT. Protein sequence: CASSNPRQGVDEKLFF. The J gene is TRBJ1-4, the V gene TRBV19, with 7 bases aligning to TRBD1. V lost 4 bases, J lost 6 bases, and 11 bases stayed unmatched. Germline V CDR1 and CDR2: LNHDA, SQIVND (reference sequence). The CDR3 extends over 16 amino acids.

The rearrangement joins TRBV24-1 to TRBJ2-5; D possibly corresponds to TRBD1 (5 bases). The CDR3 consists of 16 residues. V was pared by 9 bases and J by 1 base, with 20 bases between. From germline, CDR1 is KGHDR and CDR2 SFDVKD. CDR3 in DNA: TGTGCCACCGGGCAGGGTCCAAGTCTCGCCCAAGAGACCCAGTACTTC. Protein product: CATGQGPSLAQETQYF.

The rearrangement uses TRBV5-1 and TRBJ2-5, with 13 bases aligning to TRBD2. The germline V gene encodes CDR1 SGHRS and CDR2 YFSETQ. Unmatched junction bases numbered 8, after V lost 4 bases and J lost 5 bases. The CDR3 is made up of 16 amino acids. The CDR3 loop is CASSQRLAGGGETQYF. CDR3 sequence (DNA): TGCGCCAGCAGCCAGCGACTAGCGGGAGGTGGGGAGACCCAGTACTTC.

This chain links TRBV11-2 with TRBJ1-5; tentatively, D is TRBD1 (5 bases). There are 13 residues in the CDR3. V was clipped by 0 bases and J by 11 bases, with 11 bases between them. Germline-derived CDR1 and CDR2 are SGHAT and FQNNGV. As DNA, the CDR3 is TGTGCCAGCAGCTTAGATAGAGGGACTGCCCAGCATTTT. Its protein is CASSLDRGTAQHF.